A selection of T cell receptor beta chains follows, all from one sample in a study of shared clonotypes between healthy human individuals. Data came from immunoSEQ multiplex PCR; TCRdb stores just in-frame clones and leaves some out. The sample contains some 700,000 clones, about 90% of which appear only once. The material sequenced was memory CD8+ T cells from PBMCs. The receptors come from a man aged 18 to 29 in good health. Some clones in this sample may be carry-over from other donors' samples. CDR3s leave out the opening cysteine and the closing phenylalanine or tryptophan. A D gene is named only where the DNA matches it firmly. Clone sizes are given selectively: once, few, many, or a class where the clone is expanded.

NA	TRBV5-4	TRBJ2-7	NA	ASSFYAATYEQY
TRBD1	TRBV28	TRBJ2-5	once	ASSLWAGGAVETQY
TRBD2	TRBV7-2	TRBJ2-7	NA	ASSLPLAGTYEQY
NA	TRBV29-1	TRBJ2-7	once	SVEGSYYEQY
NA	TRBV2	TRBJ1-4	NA	ASSSRTVTNEKLF
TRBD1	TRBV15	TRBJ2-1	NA	ATSRGTGVSEQF
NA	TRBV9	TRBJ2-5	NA	ASSGPSYQETQY
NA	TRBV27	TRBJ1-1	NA	ASSLAGGNTEAF
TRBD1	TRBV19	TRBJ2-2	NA	ASSTRDRDTGELF
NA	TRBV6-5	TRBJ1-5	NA	ASSPSGAQPQH
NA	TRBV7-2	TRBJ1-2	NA	ASSFPGLAGGYT
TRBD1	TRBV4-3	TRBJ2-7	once	ASRTGVEY
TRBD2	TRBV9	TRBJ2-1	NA	ASSVASGRANEQF
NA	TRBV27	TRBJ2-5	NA	ASSPGQRGETQY
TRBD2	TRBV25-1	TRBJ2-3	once	ASSERGLAGGTDTQY
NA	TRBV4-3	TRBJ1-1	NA	ASSQDIWGNTEAF
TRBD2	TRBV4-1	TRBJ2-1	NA	ASSQDAKRDHSYNEQF
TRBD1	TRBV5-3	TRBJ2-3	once	ARSLSQGGPDTQY
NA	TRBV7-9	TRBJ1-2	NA	ASSLSQYGYT
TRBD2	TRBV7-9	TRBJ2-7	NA	ASRPPVSGDPYEQY
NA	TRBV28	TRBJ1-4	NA	ASRFATNEKLF
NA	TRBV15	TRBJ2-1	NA	ATSRDLLTMGRHNEQF
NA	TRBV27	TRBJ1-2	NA	ASSLHRAGPDGYT
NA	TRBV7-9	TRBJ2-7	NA	ASSFESSYEQY
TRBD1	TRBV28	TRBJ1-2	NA	ASTATGGEYGYT
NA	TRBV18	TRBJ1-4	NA	ASSPLGGGLF
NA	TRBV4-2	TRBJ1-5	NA	ASSPSPNQPQH
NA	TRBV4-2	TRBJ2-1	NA	ASSPPGEGNNEQF
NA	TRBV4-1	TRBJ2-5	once	ASSQAGVETQY
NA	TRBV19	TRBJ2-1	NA	ASSIRGSYNEQF
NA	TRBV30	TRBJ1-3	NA	ACHDSLLLNTIY
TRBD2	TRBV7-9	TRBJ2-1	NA	ASSRLAGNEQF
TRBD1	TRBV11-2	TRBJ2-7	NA	ASSLGTGGYEQY
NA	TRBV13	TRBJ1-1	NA	ASSQQLTEAF
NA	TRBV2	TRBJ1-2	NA	ASSGSGGEVLGYT
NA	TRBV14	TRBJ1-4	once	ASSHPPDGHNEKLF
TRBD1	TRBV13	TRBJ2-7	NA	ASSLGSGGPSVEQY
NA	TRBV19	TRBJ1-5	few	ASSIRDTNQPQH
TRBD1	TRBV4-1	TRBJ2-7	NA	ASSHRQGAGYEQY
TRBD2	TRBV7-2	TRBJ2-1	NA	ASSPGTSEIHNEQF
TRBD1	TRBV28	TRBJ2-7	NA	ASSPWDSSYEQY
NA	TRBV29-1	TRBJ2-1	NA	SVEGLGSSYNEQF
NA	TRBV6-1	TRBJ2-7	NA	ASSERRGTPGASYEQY
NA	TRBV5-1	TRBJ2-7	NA	ASSLASNIRSSYEQY
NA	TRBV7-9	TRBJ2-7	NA	ASSLSYEQY
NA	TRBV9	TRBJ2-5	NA	ASSPGGGHSKETQY
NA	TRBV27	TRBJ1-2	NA	ASSPGAGGHGYT
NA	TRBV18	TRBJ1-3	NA	ASSRLGISGFGNTIY
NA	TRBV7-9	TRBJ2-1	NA	ASNRLAESSYNEQF